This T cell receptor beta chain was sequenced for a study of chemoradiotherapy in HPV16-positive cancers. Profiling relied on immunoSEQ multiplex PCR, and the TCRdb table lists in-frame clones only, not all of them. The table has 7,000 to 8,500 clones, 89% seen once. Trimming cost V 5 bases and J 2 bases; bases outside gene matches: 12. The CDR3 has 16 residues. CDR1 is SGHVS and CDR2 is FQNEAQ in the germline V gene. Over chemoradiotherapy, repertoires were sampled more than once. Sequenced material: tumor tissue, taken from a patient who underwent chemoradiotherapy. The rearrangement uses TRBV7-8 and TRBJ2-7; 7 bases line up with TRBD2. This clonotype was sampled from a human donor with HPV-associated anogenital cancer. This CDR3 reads CASSPSDGLGAYEQYF. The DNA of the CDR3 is TGTGCCAGCAGCCCTAGTGACGGACTAGGAGCCTACGAGCAGTACTTC.